Shown below are 29 T cell receptor beta chains from a single sample sequenced in a study of shared clonotypes between healthy human individuals (TCRdb year 2020). Receptor amplification or capture employed the immunoSEQ multiplex PCR assay. The source is immuneACCESS, and TCRdb retained only in-frame sequences with V and J called. Part of the clones is not carried over; for the studies checked, unresolved V genes explain less than half of this, and the remainder is unexplained. A total of around 510,000 clones appear in this sample, just over 75% of them only once. The top ten clonotypes cover more than 10% of the sample. Input material: PBMCs. The receptors originated from a woman in her forties in good health. Some clones in this sample may be carry-over from other donors' samples.

The V and J genes are TRBV5-4 and TRBJ2-3; either TRBD1 or TRBD2 may supply D (5 bases each). The V and J ends lost 7 bases and 6 bases respectively, with 18 bases between them. The germline CDR1 and CDR2 sequences are SGHNT and YYREEE (reference sequence). This CDR3 is built from 14 residues. The CDR3: CASSGAGSRDTQYF. In nucleotides, the CDR3 is TGTGCCAGCTCCGGGGCAGGATCTCGGGATACGCAGTATTTT.

This chain joins TRBV6-1 and TRBJ2-3; D is perhaps TRBD2 (6 bases). Germline loops: CDR1 MNHNS, CDR2 SASEGT. V lost 2 bases and J lost 4, with 13 bases in between. This CDR3 region has 15 residues. The CDR3 nucleotides read TGTGCCAGCAGTGAAAGGGGCTGGGGGGCAGATACGCAGTATTTT. It specifies CASSERGWGADTQYF.

This clone occurred once. The chain's CDR3 is CASSDRQGGYEQYF. Written as DNA, the CDR3 is TGTGCCAGCAGTGATAGACAGGGAGGGTACGAGCAGTACTTC. This rearrangement joins TRBV6-5 to TRBJ2-7, with D possibly being TRBD1 or TRBD2 (7 bases each). Deletions cut 5 bases from V and 4 bases from J, with 15 bases between. Per the germline V gene, CDR1 is MNHEY and CDR2 is SVGAGI. This CDR3 region has 14 residues.

This chain links TRBV15 with TRBJ2-1; D is unclear. The V gene lost 0 bases and the J gene lost 4 bases, with 4 bases spanning the gap. Germline V gives CDR1 LNHNV, CDR2 YYDKDF (reference sequence). CDR3 length: 13 amino acids. In nucleotides, the CDR3 is TGTGCCACCAGCAGAGAGGGGTACAATGAGCAGTTCTTC. This codes for CATSREGYNEQFF. Using reference TRBV15 and TRBJ2-1 for the parts outside the CDR3, the full variable domain is DAMVIQNPRYQVTQFGKPVTLSCSQTLNHNVMYWYQQKSSQAPKLLFHYYDKDFNNEADTPDNFQSRRPNTSFCFLDIRSPGLGDTAMYLCATSREGYNEQFFGPGTRLTVL.

The DNA of the CDR3 is TGTGCCAGCAGCCCGTTACAGGGCTACGAGCAGTACTTC. It is translated as CASSPLQGYEQYF. The chain uses TRBV7-9 and TRBJ2-7; possible D gene TRBD1, 6 bases. Germline V gene sequence: CDR1 SEHNR, CDR2 FQNEAQ (reference sequence). This CDR3 is 13 amino acids long. Trimming stripped 5 bases from V and 3 bases from J, with 11 bases between.

This clone was observed a few times. The chain joins TRBV19 to TRBJ2-1, with D perhaps given as TRBD1 or TRBD2 (6 bases each). V lost 3 bases and J lost 6, with 15 bases in between. Germline values: CDR1 LNHDA, CDR2 SQIVND (reference sequence). The CDR3 length is 15 residues. The CDR3 DNA sequence: TGTGCCAGTAGTATTTGGGGGGTACAGGGCAATGAGCAGTTCTTC. Amino acids: CASSIWGVQGNEQFF.

The chain uses TRBV4-2 and TRBJ2-2; D is uncertain. Deletions cut 0 bases from V and 3 bases from J, with 11 bases between. Germline CDR1 and CDR2: LGHNA and YNFKEQ. The CDR3 is made up of 16 amino acids. The CDR3 is CASSQDPELDTGELFF. CDR3 nucleotides: TGTGCCAGCAGCCAAGATCCAGAGCTAGACACCGGGGAGCTGTTTTTT.

A single count supports this clone. The J gene is TRBJ2-6, the V gene TRBV6-5; D gene uncertain. Per germline, CDR1 MNHEY and CDR2 SVGAGI. The CDR3 runs 14 residues. V was trimmed by 3 bases and J by 2 bases, leaving 5 bases between them. For the CDR3, the DNA is TGTGCCAGCAGTTATACCACTGGGGCCAACGTCCTGACTTTC. Translated, it gives CASSYTTGANVLTF.

The chain combines TRBV14 with TRBJ1-2; no definite D call. The CDR3 runs 14 residues. CDR1 SGHDN and CDR2 FVKESK come from the germline V gene. The V gene lost 0 bases and the J gene lost 6 bases, with 11 bases spanning the gap. In nucleotides, the CDR3 is TGTGCCAGCAGCCAAGAGCGACTGTACAATGGCTACACCTTC. Its translation is CASSQERLYNGYTF.

This clone was found a few times. The chain employs TRBV2 and TRBJ2-5; D unresolved. The V gene's germline CDR1 is SNHLY and CDR2 FYNNEI. The V gene lost 5 bases and the J gene lost 2 bases, with 9 bases spanning the gap. The CDR3 is made up of 13 amino acids. The CDR3 is CASSTDKQETQYF. In DNA form, the CDR3 reads TGTGCCAGCAGTACCGACAAGCAAGAGACCCAGTACTTC.

The chain uses TRBV11-2 and TRBJ2-1, with 8 bases matching TRBD2. J lost 5 bases, V lost 1 base, and 10 bases had no gene match. The CDR3 covers 17 residues. Germline V lookup: CDR1 SGHAT, CDR2 FQNNGV. CDR3 in DNA: TGTGCCAGCAGCTTAGGGGGCGGCGGGAGGATGCACAATGAGCAGTTCTTC. Residues: CASSLGGGGRMHNEQFF.

A single count supports this clone. The chain uses TRBV4-2 and TRBJ2-1, with no clear D. Trimming stripped 1 base from V and 7 bases from J, with 14 bases between. This CDR3 region has 15 residues. CDR1 LGHNA and CDR2 YNFKEQ come from the germline V gene. The CDR3 region has the DNA TGTGCCAGCAGCCAAGTAGCTCCTGACCGTAATGAGCAGTTCTTC. This codes for CASSQVAPDRNEQFF.

Here the CDR3 DNA reads TGCAGCGTTGCGGGGGCAGGGTGGGAGACCCAGTACTTC. This gives the protein CSVAGAGWETQYF. V is TRBV29-1 and J is TRBJ2-5; D possibly matches TRBD1 or TRBD2 (6 bases each). Germline V gives CDR1 SQVTM, CDR2 ANQGSEA. Trimming cost V 4 bases and J 5 bases, with 14 bases left between them. The CDR3 is 13 amino acids.

The rearrangement links TRBV10-3 to TRBJ2-7; D gene unclear. The CDR3 totals 14 residues. Trimming took off 0 bases at V and 6 bases at J, with 12 bases between the two ends. Germline CDR1 ENHRY, CDR2 SYGVKD. In DNA, the CDR3 is TGTGCCATCAGTGAGTCTGGACCCTATTTCGAGCAGTACTTC. Its protein product is CAISESGPYFEQYF.

The chain joins TRBV4-1 to TRBJ2-5; 11 bases match TRBD2. The J segment lost 3 bases and the V segment lost 1 base, leaving 13 bases of the junction unmatched. CDR1 is MGHRA, CDR2 YSYEKL, per germline. The CDR3 contains 19 residues. The CDR3 protein is CASSQGPTSGAGPKETQYF. The CDR3 nucleotides read TGCGCCAGCAGCCAAGGTCCGACTAGCGGGGCGGGCCCTAAAGAGACCCAGTACTTC.

The chain uses TRBV7-9 and TRBJ2-2; tentatively, D is TRBD1 (6 bases). V was cut by 5 bases and J by 3 bases, with 13 bases left in between. CDR1 is SEHNR, CDR2 FQNEAQ, per germline (reference sequence). This CDR3 has 15 amino acids. CDR3 in amino acids: CASSGWDTYTGELFF. CDR3 nucleotide sequence: TGTGCCAGCAGCGGATGGGACACCTACACCGGGGAGCTGTTTTTT.

This clone was observed many times. The sample has other DNA sequences that encode this CDR3 too. V gene TRBV7-3 combines with J gene TRBJ1-3; 8 bases agree with TRBD1. Germline lookup yields CDR1 SGHTA and CDR2 FQGTGA. V gave up 0 bases and J gave up 3 bases; unmatched junction bases: 10. The CDR3 runs to 18 residues. The CDR3 spells CASSLTLRQGACGNTIYF. Here the CDR3 DNA reads TGTGCCAGCAGCTTAACGTTAAGGCAGGGGGCTTGTGGAAACACCATATATTTT.

This clone was seen a single time. The rearrangement uses TRBV7-9 and TRBJ2-7; D remains unclear. Trimming cost V 5 bases and J 4 bases, with 6 bases left between them. The CDR3 length is 11 residues. Germline V CDR1 and CDR2: SEHNR, FQNEAQ (reference sequence). CDR3 loop: CASSLMYEQYF. The CDR3 coding sequence is TGTGCCAGCAGCCTAATGTACGAGCAGTACTTC.

The CDR3 nucleotides read TGTGCCAGCAGTTCCCGGGACAGGGGATCCTACGAGCAGTACTTC. The encoded protein is CASSSRDRGSYEQYF. V is TRBV28 and J is TRBJ2-7, with 10 bases matching TRBD1. This CDR3 comprises 15 residues. Germline V lookup: CDR1 MDHEN, CDR2 SYDVKM. V was pared by 4 bases and J by 1 base, with 4 bases of the junction left unmatched. Full variable domain (outside the CDR3, taken from reference TRBV28 and TRBJ2-7): DVKVTQSSRYLVKRTGEKVFLECVQDMDHENMFWYRQDPGLGLRLIYFSYDVKMKEKGDIPEGYSVSREKKERFSLILESASTNQTSMYLCASSSRDRGSYEQYFGPGTRLTVT.

This rearrangement joins TRBV9 to TRBJ2-3, with a tentative D call TRBD2 (6 bases). The CDR3 length is 17 residues. The germline CDR1 and CDR2 sequences are SGDLS and YYNGEE. Trimming took off 2 bases at V and 0 bases at J, with 16 bases between the two ends. The CDR3 sequence is CASSVGGLGGSTDTQYF. In nucleotides, the CDR3 is TGTGCCAGCAGCGTTGGGGGACTTGGCGGTAGCACAGATACGCAGTATTTT.

The rearrangement joins TRBV2 to TRBJ2-7, with D maybe TRBD2 (5 bases). Trimming shortened V by 7 bases and J by 1 base, and 11 bases separated the two germline ends. The CDR3 spans 13 residues. The germline V gene has CDR1 SNHLY and CDR2 FYNNEI. The CDR3 sequence is CASTYGVSYEQYF. In DNA, the CDR3 is TGTGCCAGCACTTACGGGGTTTCCTACGAGCAGTACTTC.

The V call is TRBV28, the J call TRBJ1-2; D may be TRBD1 (5 bases). Germline lookup yields CDR1 MDHEN and CDR2 SYDVKM. With 4 bases removed from V and 3 bases from J, the gap between germline ends came to 12 bases. The CDR3 contains 14 residues. The CDR3, as DNA: TGTGCCAGCAGTTCACTCGACAGAGACTATGGCTACACCTTC. Residues: CASSSLDRDYGYTF.

This clone was seen only a few times. The chain combines TRBV28 with TRBJ1-5; 8 bases agree with TRBD1. The CDR3 sequence is 15 residues long. Germline values: CDR1 MDHEN, CDR2 SYDVKM. V lost 5 bases and J lost 5; bases outside the gene matches: 8. DNA for the CDR3: TGTGCCAGCAGTCCCGGGACAGGAAATGATCAGCCCCAGCATTTT. Translation gives CASSPGTGNDQPQHF. The entire variable domain, with the rest obtained from reference TRBV28 and TRBJ1-5, is as follows: DVKVTQSSRYLVKRTGEKVFLECVQDMDHENMFWYRQDPGLGLRLIYFSYDVKMKEKGDIPEGYSVSREKKERFSLILESASTNQTSMYLCASSPGTGNDQPQHFGDGTRLSIL.

The chain recombines TRBV19 with TRBJ2-2; 7 bases are a match to TRBD1. CDR3 size: 13 residues. Germline lookup yields CDR1 LNHDA and CDR2 SQIVND (reference sequence). J gave up 5 bases and V 6 bases, and 3 bases lay outside the gene matches. CDR3 in DNA: TGTGCCAGTAGCACACAGGGGACCGGGGAGCTGTTTTTT. This codes for CASSTQGTGELFF.

The gene calls are TRBV5-4 and TRBJ1-2; 7 positions match TRBD1. The CDR3 is made up of 13 amino acids. Germline-derived CDR1 and CDR2 are SGHNT and YYREEE (reference sequence). J gave up 7 bases and V 0 bases, and 3 bases lay outside the gene matches. CDR3 in amino acids: CASSLVAGGGYTF. In DNA, the CDR3 is TGTGCCAGCAGCTTGGTGGCAGGGGGTGGCTACACCTTC.

The chain carries TRBV11-2 and TRBJ2-6, with D perhaps TRBD1 or TRBD2 (5 bases each). Germline CDR1 reads SGHAT; CDR2 reads FQNNGV. This CDR3 comprises 15 residues. V lost 1 base and J 4 bases, leaving 8 bases between the germline ends. The CDR3 nucleotides read TGTGCCAGCAGCTTAGGGGGGTACGGGGCCAACGTCCTGACTTTC. Amino acids: CASSLGGYGANVLTF.

Remarks on this clone: This may be a read error, as it is one base from a much larger clone. Other DNA sequences in the same sample also yield this CDR3. CDR3 amino acids: CSVGASYNEQFF. CDR3 DNA: TGCAGCGTGGGGGCTAGCTACAATGAGCAATTCTTC. The chain carries TRBV29-1 and TRBJ2-1; a possible D gene is TRBD1 (6 bases). From germline, CDR1 is SQVTM and CDR2 ANQGSEA. This CDR3 is built from 12 residues.

This clone was seen just once. The rearrangement uses TRBV7-2 and TRBJ1-4, with 7 bases identical to TRBD1. V gave up 1 base and J gave up 4 bases; unmatched junction bases: 3. The germline V gene has CDR1 SGHTA and CDR2 FQGNSA. The CDR3 is made up of 15 amino acids. CDR3 DNA sequence: TGTGCCAGCAGCTTAGGGGGACAGCATAATGAAAAACTGTTTTTT. This sequence encodes CASSLGGQHNEKLFF.

This clone was detected a few times. This chain links TRBV28 with TRBJ2-4; D ambiguous. The CDR3 is made up of 12 amino acids. Germline loops: CDR1 MDHEN, CDR2 SYDVKM. Trimming pared 3 bases from V and 14 bases from J, leaving 14 bases between. The CDR3 reads CASSFRSGREYF. Here the CDR3 DNA reads TGTGCCAGCAGTTTTCGGTCGGGTCGGGAGTACTTC.